A selection of T cell receptor beta chains follows, all from one sample in a study of sequential checkpoint blockade in melanoma. TCRdb's copy holds only in-frame clones and misses some; the assay was immunoSEQ multiplex PCR. Among some 22,000 clones listed, roughly 27% were seen once. Sequencing used tumor tissue (inferred from file names), obtained from a patient given nivolumab and ipilimumab in sequence. These receptors came from a human donor with melanoma. The conserved cysteine and the conserved F or W are not part of the CDR3 here.

J | V | CDR3
TRBJ1-5 | TRBV6-8 | ASSSVRGQPQH
TRBJ1-1 | TRBV7-1 | ASSYGRDTEAF
TRBJ2-7 | TRBV11-3 | ASSLEGVSSYEQY
TRBJ1-2 | TRBV11-3 | ASSRTGANYGYT
TRBJ2-5 | TRBV14 | ASSQGRASGFQETQY
TRBJ2-1 | TRBV28 | ASSTPGLNGGNEQF
TRBJ1-6 | TRBV11-3 | ASSPLQGANNSPLH
TRBJ2-1 | TRBV19 | ASSRTSLMYNEQF
TRBJ2-5 | TRBV19 | ASSNRATQETQY
TRBJ2-7 | TRBV1 | ASSQDRDSRYEQY
TRBJ2-7 | TRBV15 | ATSSQTGTGGEQY
TRBJ2-7 | TRBV15 | ATSRSTGLYEQY
TRBJ1-6 | TRBV28 | ASRKGLTNSPLH
TRBJ1-2 | TRBV19 | ASSPRASRPYGYT
TRBJ2-7 | TRBV29-1 | SVLNLTSGSYEQY
TRBJ2-3 | TRBV6-8 | ASTVFSGSKTDTQY
TRBJ1-2 | TRBV1 | ASSQVGGDYGYT
TRBJ2-7 | TRBV28 | ASSLPGLAPTAYEQY
TRBJ2-1 | TRBV30 | AWSLGGAQGPV
TRBJ1-4 | TRBV6-8 | AISPTGPGEKLF
TRBJ2-5 | TRBV5-1 | ASSWRGTSQETQY
TRBJ2-1 | TRBV9 | ASSVGGEPSYNEQF
TRBJ2-5 | TRBV11-3 | ASSLGGYQETQY
TRBJ2-7 | TRBV9 | ASSASGLTSEQY
TRBJ2-1 | TRBV12-5 | ASTPTGTYNEQF
TRBJ1-2 | TRBV9 | ASSAQPDSYGYT
TRBJ1-1 | TRBV6-8 | ASRAFQGANTEAF
TRBJ2-5 | TRBV11-3 | ASSSRQGAGSETQY
TRBJ2-1 | TRBV18 | ASSKGQVYNEQF
TRBJ2-1 | TRBV19 | ASSTSLAAFYNEQF
TRBJ2-7 | TRBV5-1 | ASSLGTGLYEQY
TRBJ2-7 | TRBV28 | ASSLMAGGSYEQY
TRBJ2-7 | TRBV11-1 | ASSGKTGPYEQY
TRBJ1-2 | TRBV19 | ASSGDLYGYT
TRBJ2-7 | TRBV19 | ASTVDRASYEQY
TRBJ1-5 | TRBV19 | ASMPYSNQPQH
TRBJ1-6 | TRBV11-3 | ASSLNQGKPRGVKPLH
TRBJ1-2 | TRBV28 | ASSSGTPNYGYT
TRBJ2-7 | TRBV6-8 | ASSYSRGISPYEQY
TRBJ1-2 | TRBV6-7 | ASISDRANYGYT
TRBJ2-1 | TRBV9 | ASSVEVYSYNEQF
TRBJ1-5 | TRBV18 | ASSPSGQGAQPQH